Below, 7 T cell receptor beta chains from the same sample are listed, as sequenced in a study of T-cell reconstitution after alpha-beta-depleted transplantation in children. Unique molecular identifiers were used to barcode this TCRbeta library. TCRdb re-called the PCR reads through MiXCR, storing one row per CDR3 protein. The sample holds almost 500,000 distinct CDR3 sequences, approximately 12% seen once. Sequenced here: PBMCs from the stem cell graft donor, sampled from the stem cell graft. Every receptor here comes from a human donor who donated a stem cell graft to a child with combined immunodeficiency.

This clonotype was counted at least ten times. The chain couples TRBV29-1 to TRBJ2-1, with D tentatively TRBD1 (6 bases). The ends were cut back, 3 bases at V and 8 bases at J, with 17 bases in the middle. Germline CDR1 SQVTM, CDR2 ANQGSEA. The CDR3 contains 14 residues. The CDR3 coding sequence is TGCAGCGTTGATATAGGACAGAGTGTGGATGAGCAGTTCTTC. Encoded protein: CSVDIGQSVDEQFF.

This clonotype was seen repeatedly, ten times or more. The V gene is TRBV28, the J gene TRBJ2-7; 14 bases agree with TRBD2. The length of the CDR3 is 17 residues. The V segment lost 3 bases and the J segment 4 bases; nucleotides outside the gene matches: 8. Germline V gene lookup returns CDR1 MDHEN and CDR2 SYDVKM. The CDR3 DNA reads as TGTGCCAGCAGTTTCCTCCTCGGGACTAGCGGGGGTTACGAGCAGTACTTC. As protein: CASSFLLGTSGGYEQYF.

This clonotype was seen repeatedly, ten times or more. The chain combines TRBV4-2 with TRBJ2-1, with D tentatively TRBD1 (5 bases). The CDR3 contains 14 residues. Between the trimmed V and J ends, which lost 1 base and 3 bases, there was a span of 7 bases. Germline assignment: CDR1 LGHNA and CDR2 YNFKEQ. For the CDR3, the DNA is TGTGCCAGCAGCCAAGCGACAGTCTACAATGAGCAGTTCTTC. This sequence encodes CASSQATVYNEQFF.

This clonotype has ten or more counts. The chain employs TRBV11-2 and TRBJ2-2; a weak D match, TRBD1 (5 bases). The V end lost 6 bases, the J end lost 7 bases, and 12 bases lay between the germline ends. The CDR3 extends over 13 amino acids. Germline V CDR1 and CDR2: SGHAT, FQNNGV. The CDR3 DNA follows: TGTGCCAGCAGTTTTAGTACAGGCGGGGAGCTGTTTTTT. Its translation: CASSFSTGGELFF.

The CDR3 is CASSEYGGGPYEQYF. CDR3 nucleotide sequence: TGTGCCAGCAGTGAATACGGGGGAGGTCCCTACGAGCAGTACTTC. The rearrangement uses TRBV25-1 and TRBJ2-7, with a possible D match to TRBD2 (6 bases). Trimming removed 0 bases at V and 2 bases at J, with 11 bases between. The germline gives CDR1 MGHDK, CDR2 SYGVNS. The CDR3 loop spans 15 amino acids.

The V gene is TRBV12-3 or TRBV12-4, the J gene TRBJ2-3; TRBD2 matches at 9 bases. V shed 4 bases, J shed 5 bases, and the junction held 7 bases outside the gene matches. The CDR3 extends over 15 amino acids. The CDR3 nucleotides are TGTGCCAGCAGTTCGGCGGGAGGGCATGGAGATACGCAGTATTTT. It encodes CASSSAGGHGDTQYF.

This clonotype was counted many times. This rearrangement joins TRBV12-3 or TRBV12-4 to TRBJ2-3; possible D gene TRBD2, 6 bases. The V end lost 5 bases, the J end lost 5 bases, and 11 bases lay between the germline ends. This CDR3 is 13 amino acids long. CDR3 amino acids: CASSPGDLDTQYF. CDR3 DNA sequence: TGTGCCAGCAGTCCGGGGGATTTAGATACGCAGTATTTT.